One and the same sample provided the 9 T cell receptor beta chains below, sequenced in a study of T cells in Graves' hyperthyroidism and ophthalmopathy. There were TCR beta CDR3 regions amplified from RNA transcripts. The HTBI primer set served for first-round RT-PCR of the TCR CDR3. TCRdb called the multiplex PCR reads again in MiXCR, with one record for every CDR3 protein. Here the sample spans 540,000 or so distinct CDR3 sequences, just over 45% being singletons. Sequencing was performed on peripheral blood or thyroid tissue (not recorded which). The receptors come from an adult woman with Graves' disease, either hyperthyroidism or ophthalmopathy (not recorded which).

In regard to this clonotype: This clone may be a read error of a much larger clone one base away. The chain links TRBV6-5 to TRBJ2-7, with TRBD1 identical over 7 bases. The CDR3 has 14 residues. The germline CDR1 and CDR2 sequences are MNHEY and SVGAGI. Written as DNA, the CDR3 is TGTGCCAGCAGTTACTTAGGGGGCGCCTACGAGCAGCACTTC. It translates to CASSYLGGAYEQHF.

The chain joins TRBV6-6 to TRBJ1-5; D call uncertain. Germline assignment: CDR1 MNHNY and CDR2 SVGAGI (reference sequence). The CDR3 has 11 residues. Trimming cost V 5 bases and J 15 bases, with 14 bases left between them. CDR3 region: CASSQTGPSHF. For the CDR3, the DNA is TGTGCCAGCAGTCAGACCGGACCGTCGCATTTT.

This clonotype has ten or more counts. The V and J genes are TRBV5-1 and TRBJ2-7; 8 nucleotides match TRBD2. V trimming: 7 bases; J trimming: 3 bases; junction bases outside the gene matches: 9. CDR1 is SGHRS and CDR2 is YFSETQ in the germline V gene. This CDR3 is 14 amino acids long. CDR3 coding DNA: TGCGCCAGCGGGCGGGGGGTGATGAACTACGAGCAGTACTTC. Residues: CASGRGVMNYEQYF.

The table lists this clonotype with many counts. This chain joins TRBV19 and TRBJ1-5; TRBD1 agrees at 7 bases. Germline CDR1 LNHDA, CDR2 SQIVND (reference sequence). CDR3 length: 14 residues. J was trimmed by 5 bases and V by 3 bases; bases with no gene match: 4. The CDR3 reads CASSMDRTYQPQHF. Here the CDR3 DNA reads TGTGCCAGTAGTATGGACAGGACCTATCAGCCCCAGCATTTT.

In its sample, this clonotype was seen many times. The V call is TRBV12-3 or TRBV12-4, the J call TRBJ2-5, with 9 positions matching TRBD1. V dropped 5 bases and J dropped 5; count of bases not matched to a gene: 12. The CDR3 runs 16 residues. This CDR3 is CASSQNQGTGRETQYF. In DNA form, the CDR3 reads TGTGCCAGCAGTCAAAACCAAGGGACAGGGAGGGAGACCCAGTACTTC.

This clonotype was recorded a few times. This sequence joins TRBV15 and TRBJ2-7, with D perhaps assigned TRBD1 or TRBD2 (6 bases each). CDR1 is LNHNV and CDR2 is YYDKDF in the germline V gene (reference sequence). CDR3 size: 15 residues. Trimming removed 0 bases at V and 5 bases at J, with 14 bases between. CDR3 sequence: CATSRDMAGEDEQYF. DNA of the CDR3: TGTGCCACCAGCAGAGATATGGCAGGGGAGGACGAGCAGTACTTC.

This clonotype was seen a handful of times. The V gene is TRBV7-9, the J gene TRBJ1-6; the D gene is possibly TRBD1 (5 bases). This CDR3 comprises 15 residues. CDR1 is SEHNR and CDR2 is FQNEAQ in the germline V gene (reference sequence). V was trimmed by 3 bases and J by 8 bases, leaving 14 bases between them. The CDR3 bases are TGTGCCAGCAGCTTGGGACTCAGCCAAGATTCACCCCTCCACTTT. It specifies CASSLGLSQDSPLHF. Together with reference TRBV7-9 and TRBJ1-6, the CDR3 gives the full variable domain: DTGVSQNPRHKITKRGQNVTFRCDPISEHNRLYWYRQTLGQGPEFLTYFQNEAQLEKSRLLSDRFSAERPKGSFSTLEIQRTEQGDSAMYLCASSLGLSQDSPLHFGNGTRLTVT.

The CDR3 DNA follows: TGTGCCAGCAGGGGTTCCGGGACTCAGTACTTC. This translates into CASRGSGTQYF. V and J are TRBV7-9 and TRBJ2-5; D may be TRBD2 (6 bases). This CDR3 contains 11 residues. Trimming cost V 6 bases and J 11 bases, with 13 bases left between them. Germline V gene lookup returns CDR1 SEHNR and CDR2 FQNEAQ (reference sequence).

In its sample, this clonotype was seen many times. The V and J genes are TRBV10-3 and TRBJ1-1; 8 bases agree with TRBD1. This CDR3 contains 13 residues. Germline CDR1 ENHRY, CDR2 SYGVKD. The trim removed 8 bases at V and 4 bases at J, leaving 6 bases unmatched. Here the CDR3 DNA reads TGTGCCATCCAAGGACAGGGAGGCACTGAAGCTTTCTTT. Its protein product is CAIQGQGGTEAFF.